The rows below give T cell receptor beta chains drawn from one sample of a study of beta chain features in type 1 diabetes. Libraries were prepared by immunoSEQ multiplex PCR; TCRdb keeps only in-frame clonotypes and omits some of them. This table holds about 700,000 clones, roughly 12% found once. The sample consisted of naive CD4+ T cells from blood. These receptors were taken from a man between 18 and 35 years old with type 1 diabetes. The CDR3 runs from the conserved cysteine through the conserved F or W. The D gene is left open where the match is weak. Only part of the rows carry a size: once, few, many, or a class if the clone is expanded.

j_gene | v_gene | d_gene | abundance | len | CDR3nt | CDR3aa
TRBJ1-1 | TRBV27 | . | . | 17 | TGTGCCAGCAGTTTAAATGGGGTCGGGGCGCTGAACACTGAAGCTTTCTTT | CASSLNGVGALNTEAFF
TRBJ1-5 | TRBV23-1 | . | few | 15 | TGCGCCAGCAGTCCTACCCGGGACTCGTATCAGCCCCAGCATTTT | CASSPTRDSYQPQHF
TRBJ2-2 | TRBV4-1 | TRBD1 | . | 15 | TGCGCCAGCAGCCCTGGACAGGGGGCGGTCGGGGAGCTGTTTTTT | CASSPGQGAVGELFF
TRBJ1-1 | TRBV28 | . | . | 13 | TGTGCCAGCAGTTTGACAACGGACACTGAAGCTTTCTTT | CASSLTTDTEAFF
TRBJ1-4 | TRBV6-5 | TRBD1 | . | 15 | TGTGCCAGCAGTTACTCGGGACAGGTCGGGGAAAAACTGTTTTTT | CASSYSGQVGEKLFF
TRBJ2-3 | TRBV7-6 | TRBD2 | . | 16 | TGTGCCAGCAGAGAGGTGGCCGGGAGGAACACAGATACGCAGTATTTT | CASREVAGRNTDTQYF
TRBJ1-6 | TRBV27 | TRBD1 | once | 15 | TGTGCCAGCAGTTGGAGGACAGGGGATAATTCACCCCTCCACTTT | CASSWRTGDNSPLHF
TRBJ2-6 | TRBV23-1 | TRBD1 | . | 22 | TGCGCCAGCAAACCTCCGGGACAGGGGGAACGATATGTGGGGTCTGGGGCCAACGTCCTGACTTTC | CASKPPGQGERYVGSGANVLTF
TRBJ1-3 | TRBV30 | . | few | 13 | TGTGCCTGGAGTGTCAACTCTGGAAACACCATATATTTT | CAWSVNSGNTIYF
TRBJ2-1 | TRBV12-5 | . | . | 15 | TGTGCTAGTGGGAGCCGATTGACGAACTACAATGAGCAGTTCTTC | CASGSRLTNYNEQFF
TRBJ2-3 | TRBV7-8 | . | few | 16 | TGTGCCAGCAACCTACCTTTTCACCCCGGCACAGATACGCAGTATTTT | CASNLPFHPGTDTQYF
TRBJ2-7 | TRBV19 | TRBD1 | few | 14 | TGTGCCAGTAGTCATACAGGGGGCCCCTACGAGCAGTACTTC | CASSHTGGPYEQYF
TRBJ2-7 | TRBV7-7 | TRBD1 | few | 15 | TGTGCCAGCAGCTACGGACAGGGCTACTCCTACGAGCAGTACTTC | CASSYGQGYSYEQYF
TRBJ1-2 | TRBV19 | . | . | 14 | TGTGCCACCACTTTAGATTCGGTCGATTATGGCTACACCTTC | CATTLDSVDYGYTF
TRBJ2-3 | TRBV11-1 | . | few | 16 | TGTGCCAGCAGCTTCACAGTAACTAAGAGCACAGATACGCAGTATTTT | CASSFTVTKSTDTQYF
TRBJ2-2 | TRBV5-1 | TRBD1 | . | 17 | TGCGCCAGCAGCTTGGAGTGGGACAGGCGGTGGGTCGGGGAGCTGTTTTTT | CASSLEWDRRWVGELFF
TRBJ2-7 | TRBV5-4 | TRBD2 | . | 15 | TGTGCCAGCAGCAGGACTAGCGGCAGCTCCTACGAGCAGTACTTC | CASSRTSGSSYEQYF
TRBJ2-5 | TRBV7-2 | TRBD2 | . | 15 | TGTGCCAGCAGCCCCTGGGCGGGGGGAGAAGAGACCCAGTACTTC | CASSPWAGGEETQYF
TRBJ1-1 | TRBV7-9 | TRBD1 | . | 15 | TGTGCCAGCAGCTTAGAAGGACAGGGGAACACTGAAGCTTTCTTT | CASSLEGQGNTEAFF
TRBJ2-3 | TRBV15 | TRBD1 | . | 14 | TGTGCCACCAGCCGAGACAGGGGACCAGATACGCAGTATTTT | CATSRDRGPDTQYF
TRBJ2-7 | TRBV2 | TRBD2 | few | 13 | TGTGCCAGCAGGCTGGGGACTAGCAGCGAGCAGTACTTC | CASRLGTSSEQYF
TRBJ2-7 | TRBV7-6 | . | few | 14 | TGTGCCAGCAGCTTGGCCGGGACCAACTACGAGCAGTACTTC | CASSLAGTNYEQYF
TRBJ2-1 | TRBV29-1 | TRBD2 | . | 13 | TGCAGCGTTGCTAGCGGGGGGGCCGCTGAGCAGTTCTTC | CSVASGGAAEQFF
TRBJ2-5 | TRBV7-8 | . | few | 14 | TGTGCCAGCAGCTTATCCGTGCTCCAAGAGACCCAGTACTTC | CASSLSVLQETQYF
TRBJ2-3 | TRBV18 | . | . | 16 | TGTGCCAGCTCAATTACTACAGGGTCGGGCACAGATACGCAGTATTTT | CASSITTGSGTDTQYF
TRBJ1-4 | TRBV30 | . | . | 17 | TGTGCCTGGGCGGACTTATTGGGCCTCGGTCTTAATGAAAAACTGTTTTTT | CAWADLLGLGLNEKLFF
TRBJ1-2 | TRBV28 | . | few | 15 | TGTGCCAGCAGTTCCCCTGGACTCCCCGCGCATGGCTACACCTTC | CASSSPGLPAHGYTF
TRBJ1-2 | TRBV25-1 | . | once | 13 | TGTGCCAGCAGTGAATCGGGGATCCATGGCTACACCTTC | CASSESGIHGYTF
TRBJ2-7 | TRBV14 | . | . | 12 | TGTGCCAGCAGCCTTGCCACTTACGAGCAGTACTTC | CASSLATYEQYF
TRBJ2-7 | TRBV10-3 | TRBD2 | few | 14 | TGTGCCATCACGGGGAAGCGGGAAGACTACGAGCAGTACTTC | CAITGKREDYEQYF
TRBJ1-1 | TRBV30 | . | few | 12 | TGTGCCTCGGACGGACTGGCCACTGAAGCTTTCTTT | CASDGLATEAFF
TRBJ2-7 | TRBV7-8 | . | few | 14 | TGTGCCAGCAGCCCAGAGAGGTCCTACTACGAGCAGTACTTC | CASSPERSYYEQYF
TRBJ1-5 | TRBV6-5 | . | few | 14 | TGTGCCAGCAGTCGACCAGAAACCGGACAGCCCCAGCATTTT | CASSRPETGQPQHF
TRBJ2-3 | TRBV7-6 | . | . | 11 | TGTGCCAGATTGGAGGACCATACGCAGTATTTT | CARLEDHTQYF
TRBJ1-5 | TRBV30 | TRBD1 | few | 15 | TGTGCCTGGAGTGTACCAGGGGGCAGGGCTCAGCCCCAGCATTTT | CAWSVPGGRAQPQHF
TRBJ2-1 | TRBV2 | TRBD2 | . | 20 | TGTGCCAGCAGTGCTCCCGGACTAGCGGGGGGGGTACTTGAACCCCATGAGCAGTTCTTC | CASSAPGLAGGVLEPHEQFF
TRBJ2-3 | TRBV4-1 | . | few | 12 | TGCGCCAGCAGCCAAATCGGAGATACGCAGTATTTT | CASSQIGDTQYF
TRBJ2-4 | TRBV4-1 | . | . | 15 | TGCGCCAGCAGCAACCCACAGGTCGGCGGTAACATTCAGTACTTC | CASSNPQVGGNIQYF
TRBJ1-2 | TRBV7-9 | . | . | 13 | TGTGCCAGCAGTCGCCAGGGGAAGGCTGGCTACACCTTC | CASSRQGKAGYTF
TRBJ1-6 | TRBV9 | TRBD1 | few | 14 | TGTGCCAGCAGCCTAGGGACAGGGCGTTCACCCCTCCACTTT | CASSLGTGRSPLHF
TRBJ2-3 | TRBV15 | . | few | 17 | TGTGCCACCAGCAGTGGGAGAGGGATGCGAGGAACAGATACGCAGTATTTT | CATSSGRGMRGTDTQYF
TRBJ2-4 | TRBV30 | . | . | 14 | TGTGCCTCGTCCAATGAGGGCTCCAAAAACATTCAGTACTTC | CASSNEGSKNIQYF
TRBJ1-1 | TRBV5-1 | . | . | 13 | TGCGCCAGCAGCACGGACAGAGCCACTGAAGCTTTCTTT | CASSTDRATEAFF
TRBJ2-1 | TRBV14 | TRBD2 | . | 17 | TGTGCCAGCAGCCTCCGGAGGGAGGGCATTCCTCAATTTGAGCAGTTCTTC | CASSLRREGIPQFEQFF
TRBJ2-1 | TRBV5-4 | . | few | 17 | TGTGCCAGCCGAATCGGACAGCCCGGCGAGCCCTACAATGAGCAGTTCTTC | CASRIGQPGEPYNEQFF
TRBJ2-7 | TRBV30 | TRBD2 | few | 16 | TGTGCCTGGAGTCGGAGGGAGCGGGGGGATTCCTACGAGCAGTACTTC | CAWSRRERGDSYEQYF
TRBJ2-7 | TRBV15 | . | . | 15 | TGTGCCACCGCGGAAGGACAGATGATCTCCTACGAGCAGTACTTC | CATAEGQMISYEQYF
TRBJ2-1 | TRBV28 | TRBD1 | few | 16 | TGTGCCAGCAGTTTATTTCCAGGGGGCGGTAGGGATGAGCAGTTCTTC | CASSLFPGGGRDEQFF
TRBJ2-1 | TRBV11-2 | TRBD2 | . | 15 | TGTGCCAGCAGCTTAAGCGGGGGGGCCTACAATGAGCAGTTCTTC | CASSLSGGAYNEQFF
TRBJ1-1 | TRBV27 | TRBD1 | . | 13 | TGTGCCAGCACTGGGGACAGGGGAACTGAAGCTTTCTTT | CASTGDRGTEAFF
TRBJ2-4 | TRBV7-9 | . | . | 12 | TGTGCCAGCAGAGTTAATGGGGACATTCAGTACTTC | CASRVNGDIQYF
TRBJ2-2 | TRBV5-1 | . | . | 18 | TGCGCCAGCAGCTTGGCCAAGATAGGGACACTTAACACCGGGGAGCTGTTTTTT | CASSLAKIGTLNTGELFF